This TCR beta chain was sequenced for a study of shared clonotypes between healthy human individuals. For this clone: The antigen remains unidentified.

The table came from immunoSEQ multiplex PCR; TCRdb's copy has only in-frame clones and leaves some out. The repertoire has 2 million to 2.5 million clones, roughly 93% of them found once; the top ten carry 0.39%. Findings of the study overall: Sequencing of the sorted subsets was shown by rarefaction to be incomplete despite large depth.

V was clipped by 4 bases and J by 1 base, with 15 bases between them. Germline V CDR1 and CDR2: SGHRS, YFSETQ. The CDR3 spans 16 residues. This clonotype was sampled from a young man in good health. Some clones in this sample may be carry-over from other donors' samples. Sequencing was carried out using naive CD4+ T cells from PBMCs. Regarding subset: CD45RA+ positively selected. The chain combines TRBV5-1 with TRBJ2-1; D is perhaps TRBD2 (6 bases). In DNA, the CDR3 is TGCGCCAGCAGCATAATAGCGCGGGGTTCCTACAATGAGCAGTTCTTC. Translation gives CASSIIARGSYNEQFF.